The present entry profiles one T cell receptor (beta chain) with its context. Germline V gene sequence: CDR1 SQVTM, CDR2 ANQGSEA. This CDR3 region has 14 residues. V was cut by 0 bases and J by 8 bases, with 16 bases left in between. This entry belongs to a study of blood T cell repertoires in COVID-19. Assay used: immunoSEQ multiplex PCR; TCRdb lists only in-frame clones, some missing. The sample records roughly 250,000 clones, approximately 79% being singletons. This chain uses TRBV29-1 with TRBJ1-2; tentatively, D is TRBD1 (6 bases). The clonotype originates from a woman older than 75 with active or convalescent COVID-19. The sequenced material came from peripheral blood. CDR3 sequence: CSVEDRQQRGGYTF. DNA for the CDR3: TGCAGCGTTGAAGATCGGCAGCAAAGGGGGGGCTACACCTTC.